The rows below give T cell receptor beta chains drawn from one sample of a study of memory CD4+ T cells and cytomegalovirus serostatus. Using immunoSEQ multiplex PCR, the repertoire was profiled, and TCRdb retains in-frame clones only, with some absent. Counted here are tens of thousands of clones, 75% to 85% occurring once; the ten biggest clones make up more than 0.95%. The sequenced sample was memory CD4+ T cells from blood. Every receptor here comes from an adult in good health and CMV-seronegative. Each CDR3 is given with its conserved first and last residue. A D gene is named only where the DNA matches it firmly. Size is stated for part of the rows, as once, few or many counts, or as a class when the clone is expanded.

v_gene: TRBV18; abundance: NA; d_gene: TRBD1; j_gene: TRBJ1-3; len: 15; CDR3aa: CASSSLTGAGNTIYF; CDR3nt: TGTGCCAGCTCATCACTGACAGGGGCCGGGAACACCATATATTTT
v_gene: TRBV7-8; abundance: NA; d_gene: NA; j_gene: TRBJ1-2; len: 16; CDR3aa: CASSLGSPEGLYGYTF; CDR3nt: TGTGCCAGCAGCTTAGGAAGCCCCGAGGGTCTCTATGGCTACACCTTC
v_gene: TRBV27; abundance: once; d_gene: NA; j_gene: TRBJ1-2; len: 13; CDR3aa: CASTSQGAGAYTF; CDR3nt: TGTGCCAGCACCTCACAGGGAGCGGGTGCCTACACCTTC
v_gene: TRBV6-1; abundance: NA; d_gene: NA; j_gene: TRBJ1-6; len: 13; CDR3aa: CATRDPYNSPLHF; CDR3nt: TGTGCCACCAGGGATCCCTATAATTCACCCCTCCACTTT
v_gene: TRBV7-2; abundance: NA; d_gene: TRBD2; j_gene: TRBJ2-3; len: 15; CDR3aa: CASSPLAGGADTQYF; CDR3nt: TGTGCCAGCAGTCCACTAGCGGGAGGAGCAGATACGCAGTATTTT
v_gene: TRBV6-6; abundance: few; d_gene: TRBD1; j_gene: TRBJ1-2; len: 13; CDR3aa: CASNFQGDYGYTF; CDR3nt: TGTGCCAGCAATTTCCAGGGGGACTATGGCTACACCTTC
v_gene: TRBV7-9; abundance: NA; d_gene: NA; j_gene: TRBJ1-3; len: 12; CDR3aa: CASSPSGNTIYF; CDR3nt: TGTGCCAGCAGCCCGTCTGGAAACACCATATATTTT
v_gene: TRBV29-1; abundance: NA; d_gene: NA; j_gene: TRBJ2-3; len: 14; CDR3aa: CSVEPPGSTDTQYF; CDR3nt: TGCAGCGTTGAACCCCCTGGGAGTACAGATACGCAGTATTTT
v_gene: TRBV28; abundance: once; d_gene: NA; j_gene: TRBJ2-5; len: 15; CDR3aa: CASSPLASTQETQYF; CDR3nt: TGTGCCAGCAGTCCTCTAGCGAGTACCCAAGAGACCCAGTACTTC
v_gene: TRBV7-2; abundance: few; d_gene: NA; j_gene: TRBJ2-1; len: 16; CDR3aa: CASSLAVGGAYNEQFF; CDR3nt: TGTGCCAGCAGCTTAGCGGTGGGAGGCGCCTACAATGAGCAGTTCTTC
v_gene: TRBV5-1; abundance: NA; d_gene: NA; j_gene: TRBJ1-4; len: 14; CDR3aa: CASSYRPIGEKLFF; CDR3nt: TGCGCCAGCAGTTACCGTCCCATCGGAGAAAAACTGTTTTTT
v_gene: TRBV2; abundance: NA; d_gene: NA; j_gene: TRBJ2-3; len: 13; CDR3aa: CAGGQRMADTQYF; CDR3nt: TGTGCCGGAGGACAGAGGATGGCAGATACGCAGTATTTT
v_gene: TRBV11-2; abundance: NA; d_gene: TRBD2; j_gene: TRBJ2-2; len: 16; CDR3aa: CASSLGLAGFSGELFF; CDR3nt: TGTGCCAGCAGCTTGGGACTAGCGGGATTCTCCGGGGAGCTGTTTTTT
v_gene: TRBV7-9; abundance: NA; d_gene: NA; j_gene: TRBJ1-1; len: 14; CDR3aa: CASSSDLRNTEAFF; CDR3nt: TGTGCCAGCAGCTCGGATCTTCGGAACACTGAAGCTTTCTTT
v_gene: TRBV5-5; abundance: NA; d_gene: NA; j_gene: TRBJ2-4; len: 13; CDR3aa: CASSLRAGDIQYF; CDR3nt: TGTGCCAGCAGCTTGAGGGCTGGGGACATTCAGTACTTC
v_gene: TRBV30; abundance: NA; d_gene: TRBD1; j_gene: TRBJ1-2; len: 13; CDR3aa: CATQGAPNYGYTF; CDR3nt: TGTGCCACCCAGGGGGCCCCTAACTATGGCTACACCTTC
v_gene: TRBV6-5; abundance: NA; d_gene: NA; j_gene: TRBJ2-7; len: 15; CDR3aa: CASSTPGRGIYEQYF; CDR3nt: TGTGCCAGCAGCACGCCCGGACGGGGAATCTACGAGCAGTACTTC
v_gene: TRBV6-5; abundance: NA; d_gene: NA; j_gene: TRBJ1-2; len: 14; CDR3aa: CASSSEPLNYGYTF; CDR3nt: TGTGCCAGCAGTTCGGAACCTCTTAACTATGGCTACACCTTC
v_gene: TRBV14; abundance: NA; d_gene: TRBD1; j_gene: TRBJ2-2; len: 15; CDR3aa: CASSQGTGITGELFF; CDR3nt: TGTGCCAGCAGCCAGGGGACAGGAATCACCGGGGAGCTGTTTTTT
v_gene: TRBV5-5; abundance: NA; d_gene: TRBD1; j_gene: TRBJ1-5; len: 14; CDR3aa: CASSQTGGIEPQHF; CDR3nt: TGTGCCAGCAGCCAGACAGGGGGCATAGAGCCCCAGCATTTT
v_gene: TRBV5-1; abundance: NA; d_gene: NA; j_gene: TRBJ2-7; len: 14; CDR3aa: CASSLGLDSYEQYF; CDR3nt: TGCGCCAGCAGCTTGGGGCTAGACTCCTACGAGCAGTACTTC
v_gene: TRBV2; abundance: NA; d_gene: NA; j_gene: TRBJ1-4; len: 12; CDR3aa: CASRRSEEKLFF; CDR3nt: TGTGCCAGCCGCCGGTCGGAGGAAAAACTGTTTTTT
v_gene: TRBV5-4; abundance: NA; d_gene: NA; j_gene: TRBJ2-1; len: 16; CDR3aa: CASSLEGLLSGSEQFF; CDR3nt: TGTGCCAGCAGCCTGGAGGGACTCCTCTCTGGATCTGAGCAGTTCTTC
v_gene: TRBV6-4; abundance: NA; d_gene: NA; j_gene: TRBJ1-2; len: 11; CDR3aa: CASPLGYGYTF; CDR3nt: TGTGCCAGCCCCCTTGGGTATGGCTACACCTTC
v_gene: TRBV5-4; abundance: NA; d_gene: TRBD1; j_gene: TRBJ2-1; len: 15; CDR3aa: CASSQRTGGINEQFF; CDR3nt: TGTGCCAGCAGCCAGAGGACAGGGGGCATTAATGAGCAGTTCTTC
v_gene: TRBV2; abundance: NA; d_gene: NA; j_gene: TRBJ2-1; len: 13; CDR3aa: CASSDTRKNEQFF; CDR3nt: TGTGCCAGCAGTGATACCCGTAAAAATGAGCAGTTCTTC
v_gene: TRBV9; abundance: medium-sized; d_gene: NA; j_gene: TRBJ1-4; len: 14; CDR3aa: CASSATAYNEKLFF; CDR3nt: TGTGCCAGCAGCGCAACAGCGTATAATGAAAAACTGTTTTTT
v_gene: TRBV4-1; abundance: few; d_gene: NA; j_gene: TRBJ1-3; len: 17; CDR3aa: CASSQVNMGFSGNTIYF; CDR3nt: TGCGCCAGCAGCCAAGTAAACATGGGTTTCTCTGGAAACACCATATATTTT
v_gene: TRBV4-2; abundance: NA; d_gene: NA; j_gene: TRBJ1-2; len: 14; CDR3aa: CASSPSTANYGYTF; CDR3nt: TGTGCCAGCAGCCCGTCGACGGCCAACTATGGCTACACCTTC
v_gene: TRBV21-1; abundance: NA; d_gene: NA; j_gene: TRBJ1-5; len: 14; CDR3aa: CASSKEQRNQPQHF; CDR3nt: TGTGCCAGCAGCAAAGAACAGCGGAATCAGCCCCAGCATTTT
v_gene: TRBV10-3; abundance: NA; d_gene: TRBD2; j_gene: TRBJ2-7; len: 13; CDR3aa: CAIGSGRAYEQYF; CDR3nt: TGTGCCATCGGAAGCGGGAGGGCCTACGAGCAGTACTTC
v_gene: TRBV9; abundance: NA; d_gene: NA; j_gene: TRBJ2-5; len: 15; CDR3aa: CASSPSLDGQETQYF; CDR3nt: TGTGCCAGCAGCCCTTCACTGGACGGCCAAGAGACCCAGTACTTC
v_gene: TRBV2; abundance: NA; d_gene: NA; j_gene: TRBJ1-4; len: 12; CDR3aa: CASKSDNEKLFF; CDR3nt: TGTGCCAGCAAATCAGATAATGAAAAACTGTTTTTT
v_gene: TRBV5-1; abundance: NA; d_gene: TRBD2; j_gene: TRBJ2-3; len: 15; CDR3aa: CASSPSGSGFYTQYF; CDR3nt: TGCGCCAGCAGCCCTAGCGGGAGTGGATTCTATACGCAGTATTTT
v_gene: TRBV7-9; abundance: NA; d_gene: NA; j_gene: TRBJ2-3; len: 11; CDR3aa: CASRNTDTQYF; CDR3nt: TGTGCCAGCCGCAACACAGATACGCAGTATTTT
v_gene: TRBV5-1; abundance: few; d_gene: TRBD1; j_gene: TRBJ1-4; len: 16; CDR3aa: CASRPGQGARNEKLFF; CDR3nt: TGCGCCAGCCGCCCGGGACAGGGGGCGCGCAATGAAAAACTGTTTTTT
v_gene: TRBV18; abundance: few; d_gene: NA; j_gene: TRBJ1-1; len: 14; CDR3aa: CASSPTTGNTEAFF; CDR3nt: TGTGCCAGCTCACCAACCACAGGGAACACTGAAGCTTTCTTT
v_gene: TRBV18; abundance: NA; d_gene: TRBD1; j_gene: TRBJ2-5; len: 14; CDR3aa: CASSPDRVGETQYF; CDR3nt: TGTGCCAGCTCCCCTGACAGGGTGGGTGAGACCCAGTACTTC
v_gene: TRBV11-3; abundance: NA; d_gene: NA; j_gene: TRBJ2-7; len: 15; CDR3aa: CASSLDRTYDYEQYF; CDR3nt: TGTGCCAGCAGCTTAGATCGGACATACGACTACGAGCAGTACTTC
v_gene: TRBV11-2; abundance: NA; d_gene: NA; j_gene: TRBJ2-7; len: 13; CDR3aa: CASSLRQSYEQYF; CDR3nt: TGTGCCAGCAGCTTAAGGCAGTCCTACGAGCAGTACTTC
v_gene: TRBV4-1; abundance: few; d_gene: NA; j_gene: TRBJ2-1; len: 20; CDR3aa: CASSPSTSPSETTSYNEQFF; CDR3nt: TGCGCCAGCAGCCCGTCGACCTCTCCCTCAGAGACTACGTCCTACAATGAGCAGTTCTTC
v_gene: TRBV7-2; abundance: NA; d_gene: TRBD1; j_gene: TRBJ1-1; len: 15; CDR3aa: CASSLDRGSGTEAFF; CDR3nt: TGTGCCAGCAGCTTGGACAGGGGGTCGGGGACTGAAGCTTTCTTT
v_gene: TRBV7-2; abundance: NA; d_gene: NA; j_gene: TRBJ1-1; len: 14; CDR3aa: CASSLVAKNTEAFF; CDR3nt: TGTGCCAGCAGCTTAGTGGCAAAGAACACTGAAGCTTTCTTT
v_gene: TRBV5-4; abundance: few; d_gene: NA; j_gene: TRBJ2-6; len: 18; CDR3aa: CASSSSSMVASGANVLTF; CDR3nt: TGTGCCAGCAGCTCCTCGTCGATGGTGGCATCTGGGGCCAACGTCCTGACTTTC
v_gene: TRBV29-1; abundance: NA; d_gene: NA; j_gene: TRBJ2-1; len: 12; CDR3aa: CSVVSISNEQFF; CDR3nt: TGCAGCGTTGTATCCATTTCCAATGAGCAGTTCTTC
v_gene: TRBV27; abundance: NA; d_gene: NA; j_gene: TRBJ2-3; len: 17; CDR3aa: CASSRGMGLSSTDTQYF; CDR3nt: TGTGCCAGCAGTAGGGGGATGGGACTCTCTAGCACAGATACGCAGTATTTT
v_gene: TRBV7-6; abundance: once; d_gene: TRBD1; j_gene: TRBJ1-1; len: 14; CDR3aa: CASSRMTGSAEAFF; CDR3nt: TGTGCCAGCAGCCGCATGACAGGGTCAGCTGAAGCTTTCTTT
v_gene: TRBV2; abundance: NA; d_gene: NA; j_gene: TRBJ1-2; len: 15; CDR3aa: CASNPLGGRRNDYTF; CDR3nt: TGTGCCAGCAACCCTTTGGGCGGCCGGCGCAATGACTACACCTTC
v_gene: TRBV4-1; abundance: NA; d_gene: NA; j_gene: TRBJ1-1; len: 15; CDR3aa: CASSHVDIPSTEAFF; CDR3nt: TGCGCCAGCAGCCATGTCGACATCCCGAGCACTGAAGCTTTCTTT
v_gene: TRBV7-6; abundance: NA; d_gene: NA; j_gene: TRBJ2-2; len: 15; CDR3aa: CASSLANKLTGELFF; CDR3nt: TGTGCCAGCAGCTTAGCGAATAAGCTTACCGGGGAGCTGTTTTTT
v_gene: TRBV4-3; abundance: NA; d_gene: NA; j_gene: TRBJ1-2; len: 14; CDR3aa: CASSQDRQSDGYTF; CDR3nt: TGCGCCAGCAGCCAAGATCGGCAGTCTGATGGCTACACCTTC
v_gene: TRBV5-4; abundance: NA; d_gene: NA; j_gene: TRBJ2-3; len: 17; CDR3aa: CASSRPKGGLSTDTQYF; CDR3nt: TGTGCCAGCAGCCGTCCTAAAGGGGGATTAAGCACAGATACGCAGTATTTT